The rows below give T cell receptor beta chains drawn from one sample of a study of T cell clonotyping in hematopoietic cell transplantation. The assay was immunoSEQ multiplex PCR, and TCRdb's table has in-frame clones only and misses some. The sample lists about 1,000 clones; under 80% were seen once. The source was peripheral blood mononuclear cells, collected 100 days after allogeneic stem cell transplant. The receptors here all came from a female patient aged 25-40 years who had an allogeneic stem cell transplant, so T cells may come from the graft donor. Some clones in this sample may be carry-over from other donors' samples. The CDR3 runs from the conserved cysteine through the conserved F or W. A D gene is named only where the DNA matches it firmly. Expanded clones get a size class; other rows say once, few or many, or leave the size out.

J: TRBJ2-4; D: NA; size: NA; V: TRBV25-1; CDR3: CASLESGSKNIQYF; DNA: TGTGCCAGCCTCGAAAGCGGATCCAAAAACATTCAGTACTTC
J: TRBJ2-3; D: TRBD2; size: NA; V: TRBV7-8; CDR3: CASSWRGQRGAADTQYF; DNA: TGTGCCAGCAGCTGGAGAGGCCAGCGGGGGGCCGCAGATACGCAGTATTTT
J: TRBJ1-6; D: NA; size: NA; V: TRBV9; CDR3: CASSSVEDRPISNSPLHF; DNA: TGTGCCAGCAGCTCTGTCGAAGACAGGCCCATCTCGAATTCACCCCTCCACTTT
J: TRBJ1-6; D: NA; size: NA; V: TRBV19; CDR3: CASSNPDGGLIQTLHF; DNA: TGTGCCAGTAGTAACCCGGACGGTGGCTTGATTCAAACCCTCCACTTT
J: TRBJ1-5; D: NA; size: NA; V: TRBV29-1; CDR3: CSVAGANQPQHF; DNA: TGCAGCGTTGCAGGAGCAAATCAGCCCCAGCATTTT
J: TRBJ2-5; D: NA; size: NA; V: TRBV6-5; CDR3: CASSRLWGQETQYF; DNA: TGTGCCAGCAGCCGCCTCTGGGGACAAGAGACCCAGTACTTC
J: TRBJ1-5; D: NA; size: NA; V: TRBV7-9; CDR3: CASSLGTQPQHF; DNA: TGTGCCAGCAGCTTAGGTACCCAGCCCCAGCATTTT
J: TRBJ2-3; D: TRBD2; size: NA; V: TRBV7-6; CDR3: CASSLGGGGGPVNAQYF; DNA: TGTGCCAGCAGCTTAGGAGGAGGCGGGGGGCCCGTAAATGCGCAGTATTTT
J: TRBJ1-6; D: TRBD1; size: NA; V: TRBV9; CDR3: CASSVASGQGASPLHF; DNA: TGTGCCAGCAGCGTAGCTTCGGGTCAGGGGGCTTCACCCCTCCACTTT
J: TRBJ2-1; D: TRBD1; size: NA; V: TRBV6-1; CDR3: CASSPGTGGNEQFF; DNA: TGTGCCAGCAGTCCCGGGACAGGGGGCAATGAGCAGTTCTTC
J: TRBJ2-5; D: NA; size: once; V: TRBV6-5; CDR3: CASSYFGGQETQYF; DNA: TGTGCCAGCAGTTACTTTGGGGGCCAAGAGACCCAGTACTTC
J: TRBJ2-7; D: NA; size: NA; V: TRBV4-3; CDR3: CASSQDGGFEQYF; DNA: TGCGCCAGCAGCCAAGATGGGGGGTTCGAGCAGTACTTC
J: TRBJ2-7; D: TRBD1; size: NA; V: TRBV13; CDR3: CASSRGQLYYEQYF; DNA: TGTGCCAGCAGCCGGGGACAGCTATACTACGAGCAGTACTTC
J: TRBJ2-2; D: NA; size: NA; V: TRBV5-4; CDR3: CASSLVPSGGELFF; DNA: TGTGCCAGCAGCTTGGTACCAAGCGGTGGGGAGCTGTTTTTT
J: TRBJ2-7; D: NA; size: NA; V: TRBV11-1; CDR3: CASSEEGQPYEQYF; DNA: TGTGCCAGCAGCGAGGAAGGGCAGCCCTACGAGCAGTACTTC
J: TRBJ1-2; D: NA; size: NA; V: TRBV29-1; CDR3: CSVAAANNYGYTF; DNA: TGCAGCGTTGCGGCAGCGAATAACTATGGCTACACCTTC
J: TRBJ2-1; D: TRBD1; size: hyperexpanded; V: TRBV6-5; CDR3: CASSPGTGGNEQFF; DNA: TGTGCCAGCAGTCCCGGGACAGGGGGCAATGAGCAGTTCTTC
J: TRBJ2-7; D: TRBD1; size: few; V: TRBV19; CDR3: CASSIGTGPSYEQYF; DNA: TGTGCCAGTAGTATAGGGACAGGGCCCTCCTACGAGCAGTACTTC
J: TRBJ1-4; D: TRBD1; size: NA; V: TRBV7-9; CDR3: CASSFGTGNTNEKLFF; DNA: TGTGCCAGCAGCTTCGGGACAGGCAACACTAATGAAAAACTGTTTTTT
J: TRBJ1-2; D: TRBD1; size: NA; V: TRBV5-1; CDR3: CASSLEQGNYGYTF; DNA: TGCGCCAGCAGCTTGGAACAGGGGAACTATGGCTACACCTTC
J: TRBJ2-7; D: NA; size: NA; V: TRBV4-3; CDR3: CASSVDWVGSYEQYF; DNA: TGCGCCAGCAGCGTCGATTGGGTGGGTTCCTACGAGCAGTACTTC
J: TRBJ1-1; D: NA; size: NA; V: TRBV5-1; CDR3: CASSLREEESTEAFF; DNA: TGCGCCAGCAGCTTAAGGGAGGAGGAGAGCACTGAAGCTTTCTTT
J: TRBJ2-7; D: NA; size: NA; V: TRBV18; CDR3: CASSPGLTSYEQYF; DNA: TGTGCCAGCTCACCAGGGCTAACTTCCTACGAGCAGTACTTC
J: TRBJ2-7; D: TRBD2; size: NA; V: TRBV2; CDR3: CASIGSGGFGYEQYF; DNA: TGTGCCAGCATTGGTAGCGGGGGGTTTGGCTACGAGCAGTACTTC
J: TRBJ1-2; D: NA; size: NA; V: TRBV6-1; CDR3: CASSSGGDGYTF; DNA: TGTGCCAGCAGTTCCGGGGGCGATGGCTACACCTTC
J: TRBJ1-6; D: NA; size: NA; V: TRBV5-6; CDR3: CASSPDSGNSYSPLHF; DNA: TGTGCCAGCAGCCCCGACAGTGGAAATTCGTATTCACCCCTCCACTTT
J: TRBJ2-7; D: NA; size: NA; V: TRBV6-8; CDR3: CASRPAGAYEQYF; DNA: TGTGCCAGCAGGCCCGCTGGGGCCTACGAGCAGTACTTC
J: TRBJ1-2; D: NA; size: NA; V: TRBV11-2; CDR3: CASSPETQAHYGYTF; DNA: TGTGCCAGCAGCCCAGAGACACAGGCTCACTATGGCTACACCTTC
J: TRBJ1-2; D: NA; size: NA; V: TRBV15; CDR3: CATSRVDMLESNYGYTF; DNA: TGTGCCACCAGCAGAGTTGACATGCTGGAATCTAACTATGGCTACACCTTC
J: TRBJ1-1; D: NA; size: hyperexpanded; V: TRBV6-5; CDR3: CASSYGAEAFF; DNA: TGTGCCAGCAGTTACGGAGCTGAAGCTTTCTTT
J: TRBJ2-7; D: TRBD1; size: NA; V: TRBV6-5; CDR3: CASSLSGTGNEQYF; DNA: TGTGCCAGCAGTTTGTCCGGGACAGGGAACGAGCAGTACTTC
J: TRBJ2-1; D: TRBD2; size: NA; V: TRBV5-1; CDR3: CASSARTSGGAYNEQFF; DNA: TGCGCCAGCAGCGCACGGACTAGCGGGGGGGCCTACAATGAGCAGTTCTTC
J: TRBJ2-2; D: TRBD1; size: NA; V: TRBV4-1; CDR3: CASSLHAQGARTGELFF; DNA: TGCGCCAGCAGCCTTCATGCCCAGGGGGCGCGGACCGGGGAGCTGTTTTTT
J: TRBJ2-3; D: NA; size: NA; V: TRBV7-3; CDR3: CASSPRPDYCGGSTDTQYF; DNA: TGTGCCAGCAGCCCTAGACCGGATTACTGCGGAGGGAGCACAGATACGCAGTATTTT
J: TRBJ2-2; D: TRBD1; size: NA; V: TRBV7-6; CDR3: CASSLWDRTTGELFF; DNA: TGTGCCAGCAGCTTGTGGGACAGGACCACCGGGGAGCTGTTTTTT
J: TRBJ2-7; D: NA; size: once; V: TRBV5-6; CDR3: CASSFPSGIYYEQYF; DNA: TGTGCCAGCAGCTTTCCCTCCGGGATCTACTACGAGCAGTACTTC
J: TRBJ2-1; D: NA; size: NA; V: TRBV19; CDR3: CASSILGEEQFF; DNA: TGTGCCAGTAGTATATTGGGAGAAGAGCAGTTCTTC
J: TRBJ2-7; D: NA; size: NA; V: TRBV25-1; CDR3: CASSFPRGLYEQYF; DNA: TGTGCCAGCAGTTTTCCCCGCGGCCTCTACGAGCAGTACTTC
J: TRBJ2-2; D: NA; size: NA; V: TRBV25-1; CDR3: CASSELIGGAGTGELFF; DNA: TGTGCCAGCAGTGAATTAATTGGGGGCGCGGGCACCGGGGAGCTGTTTTTT
J: TRBJ1-5; D: NA; size: NA; V: TRBV30; CDR3: CAWSVNGFQPQHF; DNA: TGTGCCTGGAGTGTAAACGGATTTCAGCCCCAGCATTTT
J: TRBJ1-2; D: NA; size: NA; V: TRBV6-5; CDR3: CASSFGGDGYTF; DNA: TGTGCCAGCAGTTTCGGGGGGGATGGCTACACCTTC
J: TRBJ1-1; D: NA; size: NA; V: TRBV27; CDR3: CASSLSRGAGSGAFF; DNA: TGTGCCAGCAGTTTATCGAGGGGCGCGGGGTCTGGAGCTTTCTTT
J: TRBJ2-7; D: NA; size: NA; V: TRBV10-3; CDR3: CAISEKGAYEQYF; DNA: TGTGCCATCAGTGAGAAGGGGGCCTACGAGCAGTACTTC
J: TRBJ2-7; D: NA; size: NA; V: TRBV4-3; CDR3: CASSQDMAGRTYEQYF; DNA: TGCGCCAGCAGCCAAGATATGGCGGGGCGGACCTACGAGCAGTACTTC